What follows are 22 T cell receptor beta chains derived from one specimen sequenced in a study of blood T cell repertoires in COVID-19. Here immunoSEQ multiplex PCR was the method, and the copy in TCRdb shows in-frame clones only, minus some. The table lists around 250,000 clones, around 88% of them singletons. The material sequenced was PBMCs or T cells enriched from blood (not recorded which). The receptors come from a woman aged 40 to 55 with acute COVID-19.

The chain uses TRBV7-9 and TRBJ1-5; 9 nucleotides match TRBD1. The CDR3 is 14 amino acids. In germline, CDR1 is SEHNR, CDR2 FQNEAQ (reference sequence). The V and J ends lost 5 bases and 7 bases, in that order; junction bases with no gene match: 6. The CDR3 nucleotides read TGTGCCAGCAGCCCTACAGGGGGCGAACAGCCCCAGCATTTT. It translates to CASSPTGGEQPQHF.

In DNA form, the CDR3 reads TGTGCCAGCAGCGTAGATGGGGGGTATAGCAATCAGCCCCAGCATTTT. Translating gives CASSVDGGYSNQPQHF. V gene TRBV9 combines with J gene TRBJ1-5; weak D call: TRBD1 (5 bases). CDR1 is SGDLS and CDR2 is YYNGEE in the germline V gene. V lost 0 bases to trimming and J lost 0 bases, with 10 bases between them. The CDR3 runs to 16 residues.

This chain connects TRBV5-6 to TRBJ2-7; the match to TRBD1 covers 7 bases. V shed 0 bases, J shed 4 bases, and the junction held 4 bases outside the gene matches. The germline V gene has CDR1 SGHDT and CDR2 YYEEEE. CDR3 length: 14 residues. For the CDR3, the DNA is TGTGCCAGCAGCTTGGTTCAGGGGGAATACGAGCAGTACTTC. Its translation: CASSLVQGEYEQYF.

The chain joins TRBV2 to TRBJ1-5; D unclear. The CDR3 consists of 15 residues. Trimming took 6 bases from V and 0 from J, leaving 12 bases between them. Germline CDR1 reads SNHLY; CDR2 reads FYNNEI. The CDR3 protein is CASSRRSFSNQPQHF. The CDR3 coding sequence is TGTGCCAGCAGCCGCCGCAGTTTTAGCAATCAGCCCCAGCATTTT.

This sequence joins TRBV19 and TRBJ2-5, with unresolved D. Trimming removed 5 bases from V and 1 base from J, with 8 bases in between. This CDR3 has 13 amino acids. CDR1 is LNHDA and CDR2 is SQIVND in the germline V gene (reference sequence). CDR3 DNA sequence: TGTGCCAGTAGTGTAAACACCCAAGAGACCCAGTACTTC. Translated: CASSVNTQETQYF.

The rearrangement uses TRBV3-1 (or the pseudogene TRBV3-2) and TRBJ1-3; D is unresolved. CDR1 and CDR2 (germline): LGHDT, YNNKEL (reference sequence). The V end lost 5 bases, the J end lost 0 bases, and 14 bases lay between the germline ends. The CDR3 loop spans 16 amino acids. The CDR3 region is CASSNRVPSSGNTIYF. Written as DNA, the CDR3 is TGTGCCAGCAGCAACCGGGTTCCAAGCTCTGGAAACACCATATATTTT.

V gene TRBV10-3 combines with J gene TRBJ2-3, with D hard to call. The CDR3 covers 15 residues. The ends were cut back, 0 bases at V and 0 bases at J, with 7 bases in the middle. Germline V CDR1 and CDR2: ENHRY, SYGVKD. CDR3 nucleotide sequence: TGTGCCATCAGTGAGTCCATGTTTAGCACAGATACGCAGTATTTT. Amino acids: CAISESMFSTDTQYF.

The chain carries TRBV20-1 and TRBJ2-5; the D gene is possibly TRBD1 (5 bases). Between the trimmed V and J ends, which lost 6 bases and 4 bases, there was a span of 9 bases. The CDR3 extends over 11 amino acids. The V gene's germline CDR1 is DFQATT and CDR2 SNEGSKA (reference sequence). Here the CDR3 DNA reads TGCAGTGCCCCAGGGCCAGAGACCCAGTACTTC. As protein: CSAPGPETQYF.

The chain carries TRBV24-1 and TRBJ1-4, with 8 bases fitting TRBD1. Losses at the gene ends were 7 bases for V and 6 bases for J; bases not matched to a gene: 9. There are 15 residues in the CDR3. The germline V gene encodes CDR1 KGHDR and CDR2 SFDVKD. The CDR3 nucleotides read TGTGCCACCAGGCCGGCAGGACAGGGTCATGAAAAACTGTTTTTT. Translated, it gives CATRPAGQGHEKLFF.

The V gene is TRBV2, the J gene TRBJ2-7, with D perhaps TRBD2 (6 bases). Trimming cost V 6 bases and J 2 bases, with 20 bases left between them. CDR1 SNHLY and CDR2 FYNNEI come from the germline V gene. The CDR3 loop spans 16 amino acids. CDR3 sequence reads: CASRASWLAEAYEQYF. The CDR3 DNA reads TGTGCCAGCAGGGCAAGTTGGTTAGCGGAGGCCTACGAGCAGTACTTC.

This clone has only a few counts. This chain uses TRBV5-1 with TRBJ2-3, with 9 nucleotides matching TRBD1. V gave up 7 bases and J gave up 5 bases; unmatched junction bases: 5. Germline values: CDR1 SGHRS, CDR2 YFSETQ. CDR3 length: 13 residues. CDR3 nucleotides: TGCGCCAGCTCGACAGGGGGGGAAGATACGCAGTATTTT. Protein: CASSTGGEDTQYF.

The chain links TRBV27 to TRBJ2-7; 12 bases map to TRBD2. The CDR3 runs to 15 residues. V dropped 6 bases and J dropped 3; count of bases not matched to a gene: 6. The V gene's germline CDR1 is MNHEY and CDR2 SMNVEV (reference sequence). Here the CDR3 reads CASRKTSGSFYEQYF. The DNA for the CDR3 is TGTGCCAGCAGGAAGACTAGCGGGAGTTTCTACGAGCAGTACTTC.

CDR3 bases: TGTGCCAGCAGCTGGCGGTTGGGCCAAGAGACCCAGTACTTC. The encoded protein is CASSWRLGQETQYF. The J gene is TRBJ2-5, the V gene TRBV11-1; D is undetermined. CDR3 length equals 14 residues. Germline-derived CDR1 and CDR2 are SGHAT and FQDESV (reference sequence). The germline V and J ends were trimmed by 4 bases and 1 base, with 10 bases remaining between them.

The chain recombines TRBV25-1 with TRBJ2-3, with D perhaps matching TRBD2 (5 bases). Germline V gives CDR1 MGHDK, CDR2 SYGVNS. V lost 2 bases and J lost 1, with 10 bases in between. The CDR3 extends over 15 amino acids. The CDR3 nucleotides read TGTGCCAGCAGTGAACACGGAGGAGGCACAGATACGCAGTATTTT. Translating gives CASSEHGGGTDTQYF.

The chain carries TRBV7-2 and TRBJ2-1, with 8 positions matching TRBD1. This CDR3 has 12 residues. Germline V gives CDR1 SGHTA, CDR2 FQGNSA. V lost 3 bases, J lost 13 bases, and 5 bases stayed unmatched. The CDR3 nucleotides read TGTGCCAGCAGCTTTTCCGGGACAGGTCAGTTCTTC. Translating gives CASSFSGTGQFF.

This chain joins TRBV7-9 and TRBJ1-3; 9 bases line up with TRBD1. The germline V gene has CDR1 SEHNR and CDR2 FQNEAQ (reference sequence). The CDR3 consists of 13 residues. V trimming: 3 bases; J trimming: 8 bases; junction bases outside the gene matches: 2. The CDR3 protein is CASSLGQGYTIYF. The CDR3, as DNA: TGTGCCAGCAGCTTGGGACAGGGCTACACCATATATTTT.

The chain has TRBV5-1 and TRBJ2-2, with 8 bases lining up with TRBD2. The CDR3 loop spans 16 amino acids. Trimming removed 0 bases from V and 2 bases from J; junction bases left unmatched: 3. The germline CDR1 and CDR2 sequences are SGHRS and YFSETQ. CDR3 residues: CASSLAGLGNTGELFF. CDR3 in DNA: TGCGCCAGCAGCTTGGCGGGACTAGGAAACACCGGGGAGCTGTTTTTT.

The chain joins TRBV27 to TRBJ2-1; 8 nucleotides match TRBD2. This CDR3 comprises 16 residues. The V and J ends lost 4 bases and 2 bases, in that order; junction bases with no gene match: 7. In germline, CDR1 is MNHEY, CDR2 SMNVEV (reference sequence). CDR3 region: CASSSASAGAYNEQFF. In DNA form, the CDR3 reads TGTGCCAGCAGTTCTGCCTCAGCGGGAGCCTACAATGAGCAGTTCTTC.

V and J are TRBV15 and TRBJ2-1; TRBD1 matches at 7 bases. The germline V gene encodes CDR1 LNHNV and CDR2 YYDKDF (reference sequence). The trim removed 3 bases at V and 9 bases at J, leaving 11 bases unmatched. The CDR3 is made up of 15 amino acids. This chain's CDR3 is CATSSVTGSYVEQFF. DNA of the CDR3: TGTGCCACCAGCAGCGTGACAGGGAGTTATGTTGAGCAGTTCTTC.

In DNA form, the CDR3 reads TGTGCCAGCAGCAGCAACCCGGACAGTCAGTACTTC. Protein sequence: CASSSNPDSQYF. J is TRBJ2-4 and V is TRBV6-5, with D possibly TRBD1 on 6 matching bases. In germline, CDR1 is MNHEY, CDR2 SVGAGI. The CDR3 sequence is 12 residues long. Trimming pared 6 bases from V and 12 bases from J, leaving 15 bases between.

V and J are TRBV2 and TRBJ1-6, with a weak D call TRBD1 (5 bases). Germline CDR1 SNHLY, CDR2 FYNNEI. There are 13 residues in the CDR3. V lost 7 bases to trimming and J lost 7 bases, with 11 bases between them. The CDR3 DNA reads TGTGCCAGCAAGGGGCAGGAGAATTCACCCCTCCACTTT. It encodes CASKGQENSPLHF.

A single count supports this clone. This rearrangement joins TRBV28 to TRBJ1-2; D not certain. This CDR3 spans 13 amino acids. Germline V CDR1 and CDR2: MDHEN, SYDVKM. Between the trimmed V and J ends, which lost 2 bases and 4 bases, there was a span of 8 bases. CDR3 sequence reads: CASSLRGPYGYTF. For the CDR3, the DNA is TGTGCCAGCAGTTTACGGGGTCCCTATGGCTACACCTTC.